This is a list of T cell receptor beta chains from one sample in a study of spatial heterogeneity in lung cancer. TCRdb called the 5' RACE reads again in MiXCR, with one record for every CDR3 protein. The profile covers about 120,000 distinct CDR3 sequences, with 12% appearing a single time and 15% to 20% taken by the ten largest. Sequenced material: PBMCs, taken at follow-up. The receptors were sampled from a male donor with early-stage non-small cell lung cancer. Each CDR3 is given with its conserved first and last residue. Some rows have no size entry. The others give once, few or many, or a class for an expanded clone.

clone size: -; CDR3 length: 11; J gene: TRBJ2-7; V gene: TRBV28; CDR3 protein: CASGGTYEQYF
clone size: many; CDR3 length: 16; J gene: TRBJ2-3; V gene: TRBV5-1; CDR3 protein: CASSLAPTSGTDTQYF
clone size: few; CDR3 length: 12; J gene: TRBJ2-7; V gene: TRBV13; CDR3 protein: CASSLTPYEQYF
clone size: many; CDR3 length: 12; J gene: TRBJ2-5; V gene: TRBV5-1; CDR3 protein: CASRTAQETQYF
clone size: -; CDR3 length: 13; J gene: TRBJ1-1; V gene: TRBV5-5; CDR3 protein: CASRVQGATEAFF
clone size: -; CDR3 length: 18; J gene: TRBJ1-1; V gene: TRBV27; CDR3 protein: CASSFRQGGVFKNTEAFF
clone size: -; CDR3 length: 13; J gene: TRBJ1-2; V gene: TRBV6-1; CDR3 protein: CASSIAGPYGYTF
clone size: -; CDR3 length: 15; J gene: TRBJ2-1; V gene: TRBV5-6; CDR3 protein: CASSAGQGAYNEQFF
clone size: -; CDR3 length: 13; J gene: TRBJ1-2; V gene: TRBV6-6; CDR3 protein: CASNPVGGYGYTF
clone size: few; CDR3 length: 13; J gene: TRBJ1-4; V gene: TRBV3-1; CDR3 protein: CASSPPSARGLFF
clone size: few; CDR3 length: 16; J gene: TRBJ2-7; V gene: TRBV11-2; CDR3 protein: CASRRTGQGGPGEQYF
clone size: many; CDR3 length: 14; J gene: TRBJ1-2; V gene: TRBV5-1; CDR3 protein: CASSLAQGVIGYTF
clone size: few; CDR3 length: 16; J gene: TRBJ2-7; V gene: TRBV4-1; CDR3 protein: CASSHSPGQSSGEQYF
clone size: -; CDR3 length: 13; J gene: TRBJ2-7; V gene: TRBV7-2; CDR3 protein: CASSPGQGGEQYF
clone size: many; CDR3 length: 14; J gene: TRBJ2-7; V gene: TRBV29-1; CDR3 protein: CSGRQGSISGEQYF
clone size: -; CDR3 length: 13; J gene: TRBJ1-2; V gene: TRBV19; CDR3 protein: CASRTGRVFGYTF
clone size: few; CDR3 length: 14; J gene: TRBJ1-4; V gene: TRBV28; CDR3 protein: CASSPIDRTPRLFF
clone size: -; CDR3 length: 13; J gene: TRBJ2-1; V gene: TRBV2; CDR3 protein: CASSELGLPTKFF
clone size: many; CDR3 length: 16; J gene: TRBJ2-5; V gene: TRBV7-2; CDR3 protein: CASSLLSGRSQETQYF
clone size: -; CDR3 length: 15; J gene: TRBJ1-1; V gene: TRBV10-3; CDR3 protein: CAAGRDSGVGTEAFF
clone size: -; CDR3 length: 15; J gene: TRBJ2-2; V gene: TRBV7-2; CDR3 protein: CASSLAGTETGELFF
clone size: many; CDR3 length: 15; J gene: TRBJ2-1; V gene: TRBV7-2; CDR3 protein: CASSPTRDRGNEQFF
clone size: few; CDR3 length: 13; J gene: TRBJ2-5; V gene: TRBV6-5; CDR3 protein: CASSLGGTQTQYF
clone size: many; CDR3 length: 13; J gene: TRBJ1-1; V gene: TRBV20-1; CDR3 protein: CSARGQGRGEAFF
clone size: few; CDR3 length: 14; J gene: TRBJ2-7; V gene: TRBV6-5; CDR3 protein: CASSYRTSGYEQYF
clone size: few; CDR3 length: 18; J gene: TRBJ1-1; V gene: TRBV6-2/TRBV6-3; CDR3 protein: CASSYPTWTEKRNTEAFF
clone size: -; CDR3 length: 18; J gene: TRBJ1-5; V gene: TRBV18; CDR3 protein: CASLPPRGVYGSNQPQHF
clone size: -; CDR3 length: 12; J gene: TRBJ2-3; V gene: TRBV7-9; CDR3 protein: CASTILGDTQYF
clone size: many; CDR3 length: 13; J gene: TRBJ2-5; V gene: TRBV4-1; CDR3 protein: CASSQELPGTQYF
clone size: few; CDR3 length: 15; J gene: TRBJ2-5; V gene: TRBV28; CDR3 protein: CASLFRGQGRETQYF
clone size: few; CDR3 length: 12; J gene: TRBJ1-5; V gene: TRBV20-1; CDR3 protein: CSAKQGNQPQHF
clone size: few; CDR3 length: 14; J gene: TRBJ2-7; V gene: TRBV20-1; CDR3 protein: CSAGDPDGTYEQYF
clone size: few; CDR3 length: 17; J gene: TRBJ1-4; V gene: TRBV20-1; CDR3 protein: CSARGRGSGATNEKLFF
clone size: many; CDR3 length: 15; J gene: TRBJ1-6; V gene: TRBV10-1; CDR3 protein: CASSPGTVGDSPLHF
clone size: many; CDR3 length: 15; J gene: TRBJ2-5; V gene: TRBV30; CDR3 protein: CALEYRGTKGETQYF
clone size: many; CDR3 length: 19; J gene: TRBJ2-6; V gene: TRBV7-8; CDR3 protein: CASSFTLGTSGSGANVLTF
clone size: few; CDR3 length: 14; J gene: TRBJ1-2; V gene: TRBV6-5; CDR3 protein: CASSYAGGYYGYTF
clone size: many; CDR3 length: 16; J gene: TRBJ1-2; V gene: TRBV9; CDR3 protein: CASSPRPDRGFYGYTF
clone size: many; CDR3 length: 16; J gene: TRBJ2-4; V gene: TRBV27; CDR3 protein: CASSLSAQGGMNIQYF
clone size: many; CDR3 length: 11; J gene: TRBJ1-2; V gene: TRBV29-1; CDR3 protein: CSVGRVDGYTF
clone size: -; CDR3 length: 14; J gene: TRBJ2-7; V gene: TRBV7-9; CDR3 protein: CASAPGNRGYEQYF
clone size: few; CDR3 length: 13; J gene: TRBJ2-7; V gene: TRBV7-9; CDR3 protein: CASSLSGTYEQYF
clone size: many; CDR3 length: 13; J gene: TRBJ2-3; V gene: TRBV24-1; CDR3 protein: CATREQYTDTQYF
clone size: many; CDR3 length: 17; J gene: TRBJ2-2; V gene: TRBV20-1; CDR3 protein: CSARAAVGTENTGELFF
clone size: few; CDR3 length: 15; J gene: TRBJ2-2; V gene: TRBV5-4; CDR3 protein: CASSLAQVPTGELFF
clone size: -; CDR3 length: 15; J gene: TRBJ2-5; V gene: TRBV24-1; CDR3 protein: CATHPGQVESGGLYF
clone size: few; CDR3 length: 16; J gene: TRBJ2-2; V gene: TRBV25-1; CDR3 protein: CASSERGRSNTGELFF
clone size: -; CDR3 length: 17; J gene: TRBJ2-5; V gene: TRBV6-2/TRBV6-3; CDR3 protein: CASSYPSNRGRGETQYF
clone size: few; CDR3 length: 14; J gene: TRBJ1-6; V gene: TRBV12-3/TRBV12-4; CDR3 protein: CASRTGTEASPLHF
clone size: few; CDR3 length: 13; J gene: TRBJ2-7; V gene: TRBV28; CDR3 protein: CASSYQGSYEQYF
clone size: many; CDR3 length: 15; J gene: TRBJ1-1; V gene: TRBV6-6; CDR3 protein: CASRRFDRANTEAFF
clone size: many; CDR3 length: 16; J gene: TRBJ2-3; V gene: TRBV29-1; CDR3 protein: CSVGGESARSTDTQYF
clone size: many; CDR3 length: 12; J gene: TRBJ1-1; V gene: TRBV29-1; CDR3 protein: CSVGFGDTEAFF
clone size: many; CDR3 length: 14; J gene: TRBJ1-4; V gene: TRBV20-1; CDR3 protein: CSARNKQGQEKLFF
clone size: -; CDR3 length: 15; J gene: TRBJ2-3; V gene: TRBV20-1; CDR3 protein: CSAREGASGADTQYF
clone size: few; CDR3 length: 14; J gene: TRBJ1-2; V gene: TRBV28; CDR3 protein: CASSLRGRLYGYTF
clone size: -; CDR3 length: 15; J gene: TRBJ1-1; V gene: TRBV7-2; CDR3 protein: CASSLEFRMNTEAFF
clone size: -; CDR3 length: 18; J gene: TRBJ2-3; V gene: TRBV27; CDR3 protein: CAGKLTGGRLISSDTQYF